These 17 T cell receptor beta chains were all obtained from the same sample, sequenced in a study of T cell clonality in common variable immunodeficiency. Study results and limitations: Common variable immunodeficiency TCR beta sequences reportedly had fewer deletions and N-nucleotide insertions.

The method was immunoSEQ multiplex PCR; TCRdb's version includes in-frame clones alone and lacks a portion of them. The data show about 34,000 clones, none appearing only once, with around 7% held by the ten largest. Their specific antigens are unknown. The specimen sequenced was peripheral blood mononuclear cells. The receptors were sampled from a human donor with common variable immunodeficiency.

For this clone: The read is 3 residues too short to cover the CDR3 end, so that end is filled in from the germline J gene. The rearrangement joins TRBV11-3 to TRBJ2-5; 9 nucleotides align to TRBD1. Per the germline V gene, CDR1 is SGHNT and CDR2 is YENEEA. The CDR3 consists of 15 residues. V was pared by 1 base and J by 2 bases, with 2 bases of the junction left unmatched. The part of the CDR3 DNA that was read is TGTGCCAGCAGCTTAGGGACAGGGGAACAAGAGACC. Protein sequence: CASSLGTGEQET. The CDR3, in full, reads CASSLGTGEQETQYF.

Concerning this clone: The CDR3 extends 3 residues past the end of the read, so its final part is completed from the germline J gene. This sequence joins TRBV5-3 and TRBJ2-5; a weak D match, TRBD1 (6 bases). TRBV5-3 falls under the ORF class, with uncertain function. V lost 0 bases and J 1 base, leaving 7 bases between the germline ends. The CDR3 has 14 amino acids. The CDR3 sequence is CARSLAGAQETQYF. CDR3 bases read: TGTGCCAGAAGCTTGGCAGGGGCCCAAGAGACC.

Many counts were recorded for this clone. The read finishes 3 residues shy of the CDR3 end, and the germline J gene is used to complete it. The chain recombines TRBV27 with TRBJ2-3; 8 bases align to TRBD1. There are 16 residues in the CDR3. J lost 3 bases, V lost 0 bases, and 5 bases had no gene match. The germline V gene has CDR1 MNHEY and CDR2 SMNVEV (reference sequence). The sequenced CDR3 bases are TGTGCCAGCAGTTTATCCCGGACAGGGAGAACAGATACG. This translates into CASSLSRTGRTDT. The whole CDR3 reads CASSLSRTGRTDTQYF.

Note on this clone: The read ends 3 residues early relative to the CDR3; the germline J gene fills the gap. The chain couples TRBV18 to TRBJ2-3, with 10 positions matching TRBD2. CDR1 is KGHSH and CDR2 is LQKENI in the germline V gene. The trim removed 3 bases at V and 6 bases at J, leaving 18 bases unmatched. This CDR3 is built from 19 residues. Partial CDR3 DNA: TGTGCCAGCTCACCCCCCCGAGGGGCTAGCGGGAGCGGTTTGGATACG. This sequence encodes CASSPPRGASGSGLDT. The full-length CDR3 reads as CASSPPRGASGSGLDTQYF.

This clone was seen more than once but under ten times. The sequenced fragment ends 3 residues before the CDR3 boundary, so the rest is inferred from the germline J gene. The rearrangement uses TRBV18 and TRBJ1-5, with no clear D. V shed 3 bases and J shed 2 bases, with 11 bases lying between them. Looked up from germline, CDR1 is KGHSH and CDR2 is LQKENI. The CDR3 totals 15 residues. CDR3 loop: CASSPVNSGNQPQHF. The DNA read from the CDR3 is TGTGCCAGCTCACCCGTTAACAGTGGCAATCAGCCC.

A few counts support this clone. From the germline J gene comes the end of the CDR3, since the read stops 3 residues before it. The chain is built from TRBV20-1 and TRBJ1-2; D perhaps matches TRBD1 (6 bases). This CDR3 spans 13 amino acids. Germline CDR1 reads DFQATT; CDR2 reads SNEGSKA (reference sequence). The V end lost 2 bases, the J end lost 5 bases, and 12 bases lay between the germline ends. CDR3 amino acids: CSARQGPAYGYTF. The CDR3 DNA, read in part, is TGCAGTGCTAGACAGGGGCCCGCTTATGGC.

This clone has a handful of counts. The sequenced fragment ends 3 residues before the CDR3 boundary, so the rest is inferred from the germline J gene. The chain combines TRBV10-2 with TRBJ2-7; 7 bases are a match to TRBD1. Germline V gene lookup returns CDR1 WSHSY and CDR2 SAAADI. This CDR3 comprises 14 residues. Losses at the gene ends were 5 bases for V and 5 bases for J; bases not matched to a gene: 9. The sequenced CDR3 bases are TGCGCCAGCAGTAAGACAGGGAGTGGACACGAG. Protein: CASSKTGSGHE. The entire CDR3 is CASSKTGSGHEQYF.

As concerns this clone: With the read ending 3 residues before the CDR3 end, the germline J gene is used to fill in that end. This chain connects TRBV7-9 to TRBJ1-2; D is ambiguous. Germline V lookup: CDR1 SEHNR, CDR2 FQNEAQ (reference sequence). Trimming took 2 bases from V and 6 from J, leaving 7 bases between them. The CDR3 extends over 12 amino acids. The CDR3 protein is CASSLQRDGYTF. The part of the CDR3 DNA that was read is TGTGCCAGCAGCTTACAAAGGGATGGC.

This clone was seen many times. The CDR3 end lies 3 residues beyond the end of the read and is filled in from the germline J gene. The chain employs TRBV7-3 and TRBJ1-2; 8 positions match TRBD1. The CDR3 contains 15 residues. The germline CDR1 and CDR2 sequences are SGHTA and FQGTGA. Partial CDR3 DNA: TGTGCCAGCAGCTTAACCCGACAGGGGTCGGAAGGC. Its translation: CASSLTRQGSEG. The entire CDR3 is CASSLTRQGSEGYTF.

This clone was detected many times. The read finishes 3 residues shy of the CDR3 end, and the germline J gene is used to complete it. J is TRBJ1-1 and V is TRBV19, with D possibly matching TRBD1 (5 bases). The germline gives CDR1 LNHDA, CDR2 SQIVND (reference sequence). This CDR3 has 13 amino acids. V was shortened by 0 bases and J by 6 bases, with 8 bases between the two germline ends. The CDR3 DNA, read in part, is TGTGCCAGTAGTATAGATCCAGGGTCTGAA. It encodes CASSIDPGSE. The entire CDR3 is CASSIDPGSEAFF.

By share of the sample, this clone is medium-sized. The read gets to within 3 residues of the CDR3 end, and the germline J gene fills in the rest. This rearrangement joins TRBV9 to TRBJ2-7, with 7 bases fitting TRBD1. Germline V CDR1 and CDR2: SGDLS, YYNGEE. V was clipped by 4 bases and J by 2 bases; unmatched bases: 6. The CDR3 consists of 14 residues. CDR3 region: CASSPDRFTYEQYF. CDR3 DNA, as far as it was read: TGTGCCAGCAGCCCGGACAGGTTTACCTACGAG.

This clone was recorded many times. The read ends 3 residues shy of where the CDR3 ends; the end is completed using the germline J gene. The genes are TRBV18 and TRBJ2-1; 13 bases align to TRBD2. The germline V gene encodes CDR1 KGHSH and CDR2 LQKENI. Unmatched junction bases numbered 2, after V lost 4 bases and J lost 5 bases. This CDR3 has 15 amino acids. The CDR3: CASSLGLAGHNEQFF. The CDR3 bases that were read are TGTGCCAGCTCACTGGGACTAGCGGGACACAATGAG.

Only a few counts were recorded for this clone. This CDR3 is CASSPQGFYEKLFF. The covered CDR3 bases are TGTGCCAGCAGCCCTCAGGGTTTTTACGAAAAA. The V call is TRBV7-2, the J call TRBJ1-4, with D perhaps matching TRBD1 (5 bases). The CDR3 goes on 3 residues after the read ends, and that part is filled in from the germline J gene. Trimming took off 5 bases at V and 8 bases at J, with 15 bases between the two ends. The germline V gene encodes CDR1 SGHTA and CDR2 FQGNSA. The CDR3 sequence is 14 residues long.

As concerns this clone: The sequence runs out 3 residues before the end of the CDR3; the remainder is reconstructed from the germline J gene. The chain joins TRBV30 to TRBJ2-7; 9 bases map to TRBD1. The ends lost 8 bases at V and 4 bases at J; junction bases unmatched: 9. Germline CDR1 reads GTSNPN; CDR2 reads SVGIG (reference sequence). The CDR3 covers 13 residues. This CDR3 is CASTGTGRYEQYF. The covered CDR3 bases are TGTGCCAGTACCGGGACAGGGAGGTACGAG.

This clone was seen only a few times. The sequence runs out 3 residues before the end of the CDR3; the remainder is reconstructed from the germline J gene. The chain recombines TRBV6-1 with TRBJ2-7, with unresolved D. The germline CDR1 and CDR2 sequences are MNHNS and SASEGT. CDR3 length: 15 residues. V gave up 6 bases and J gave up 2 bases, with 17 bases separating them. Incomplete CDR3 DNA: TGTGCCAGCAGCGAAATATCCGCGGCCACCTACGAG. The encoded protein is CASSEISAATYE. The whole CDR3 sequence reads CASSEISAATYEQYF.

In this sample, this clone turned up many times. The read ends 3 residues shy of where the CDR3 ends; the end is completed using the germline J gene. The chain has TRBV3-1 (or the pseudogene TRBV3-2) and TRBJ1-3; 11 bases are a match to TRBD1. V lost 1 base to trimming and J lost 4 bases; unmatched junction nucleotides: 9. This CDR3 region has 18 residues. The germline V gene has CDR1 LGHDT and CDR2 YNNKEL (reference sequence). The sequenced part of the CDR3 DNA is TGTGCCAGCAGCCAAGGGGACAGGGGGAAGATGACCGGAAACACC. Translation: CASSQGDRGKMTGNT. The complete CDR3 reads CASSQGDRGKMTGNTIYF.

There are a few counts of this clone. The CDR3 DNA, read in part, is TGTGCCAGTAGTATCGCCGGGACAGCTCAAGATACG. Amino acid sequence: CASSIAGTAQDT. From start to end, the CDR3 is CASSIAGTAQDTQYF. V and J are TRBV19 and TRBJ2-3, with 7 nucleotides matching TRBD1. From the germline J gene comes the end of the CDR3, since the read stops 3 residues before it. The CDR3 is made up of 15 amino acids. Germline V gene data show CDR1 as LNHDA and CDR2 as SQIVND (reference sequence). With V trimmed by 3 bases and J by 5 bases, 8 bases remained unmatched.